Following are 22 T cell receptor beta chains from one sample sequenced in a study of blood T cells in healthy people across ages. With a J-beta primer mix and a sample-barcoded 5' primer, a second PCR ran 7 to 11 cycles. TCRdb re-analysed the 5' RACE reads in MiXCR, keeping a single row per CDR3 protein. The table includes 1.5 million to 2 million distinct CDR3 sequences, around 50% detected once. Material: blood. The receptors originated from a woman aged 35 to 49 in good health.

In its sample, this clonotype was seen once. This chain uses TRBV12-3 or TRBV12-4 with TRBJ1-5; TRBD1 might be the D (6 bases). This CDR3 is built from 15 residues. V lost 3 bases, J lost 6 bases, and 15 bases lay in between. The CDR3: CASSFPGAVGQPQHF. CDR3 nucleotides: TGTGCCAGCAGTTTTCCAGGGGCGGTGGGTCAGCCCCAGCATTTT.

The CDR3 loop is CASSLGGSGTYNEQFF. The CDR3 DNA follows: TGTGCCAGCAGCTTAGGGGGTAGCGGTACATACAATGAGCAGTTCTTC. V usage is TRBV7-2 and J usage is TRBJ2-1; D may be TRBD2 (6 bases). The germline gives CDR1 SGHTA, CDR2 FQGNSA. This CDR3 is 16 amino acids long. V lost 1 base and J 4 bases, leaving 14 bases between the germline ends.

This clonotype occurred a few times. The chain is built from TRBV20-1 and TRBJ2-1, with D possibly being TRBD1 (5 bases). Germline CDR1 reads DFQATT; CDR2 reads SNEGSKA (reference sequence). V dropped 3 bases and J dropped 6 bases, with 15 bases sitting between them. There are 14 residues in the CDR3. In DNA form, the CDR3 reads TGCAGTGCTAGCGGGCCCCTAGGGGTCAATGAGCAGTTCTTC. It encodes CSASGPLGVNEQFF.

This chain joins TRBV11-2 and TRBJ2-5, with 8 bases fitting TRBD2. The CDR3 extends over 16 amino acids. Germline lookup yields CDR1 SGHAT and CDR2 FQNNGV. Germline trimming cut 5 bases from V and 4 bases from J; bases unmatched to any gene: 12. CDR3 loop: CASSPGAGGRIETQYF. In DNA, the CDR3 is TGTGCCAGCAGCCCCGGTGCGGGAGGAAGAATAGAGACCCAGTACTTC.

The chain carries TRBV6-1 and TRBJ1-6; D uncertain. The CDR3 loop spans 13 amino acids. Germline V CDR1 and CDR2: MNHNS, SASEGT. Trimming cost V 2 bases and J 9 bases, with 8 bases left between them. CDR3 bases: TGTGCCAGCAGTGAAAGAGGTCTTTCACCCCTCCACTTT. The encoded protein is CASSERGLSPLHF.

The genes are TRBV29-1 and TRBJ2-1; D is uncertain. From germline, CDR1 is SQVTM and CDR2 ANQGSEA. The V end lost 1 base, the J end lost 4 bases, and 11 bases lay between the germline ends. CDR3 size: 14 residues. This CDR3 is CSVEVLEVYNEQFF. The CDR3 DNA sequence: TGCAGCGTTGAAGTCTTGGAAGTTTACAATGAGCAGTTCTTC.

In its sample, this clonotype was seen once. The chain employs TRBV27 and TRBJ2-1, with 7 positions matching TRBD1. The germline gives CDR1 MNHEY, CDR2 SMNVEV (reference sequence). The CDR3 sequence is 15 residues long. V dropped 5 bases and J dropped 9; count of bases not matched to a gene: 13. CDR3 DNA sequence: TGTGCCAGCAGTCAGTCAGGGGGAACTGGAGGTGAGCAGTTCTTC. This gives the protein CASSQSGGTGGEQFF.

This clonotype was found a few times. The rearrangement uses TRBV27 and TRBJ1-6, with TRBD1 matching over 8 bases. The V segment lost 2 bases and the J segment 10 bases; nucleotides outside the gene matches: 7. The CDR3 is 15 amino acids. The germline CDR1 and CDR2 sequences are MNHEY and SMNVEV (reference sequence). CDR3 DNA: TGTGCCAGCAGTTTAGCAGGGGGCGCGGGGTCACCCCTCCACTTT. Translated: CASSLAGGAGSPLHF.

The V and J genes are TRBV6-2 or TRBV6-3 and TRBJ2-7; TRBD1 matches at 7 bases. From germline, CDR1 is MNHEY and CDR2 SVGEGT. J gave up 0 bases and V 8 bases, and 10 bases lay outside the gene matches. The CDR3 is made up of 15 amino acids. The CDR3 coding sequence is TGTGCCAGCCCCTTCCGGGACAGTTACTCCTACGAGCAGTACTTC. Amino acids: CASPFRDSYSYEQYF.

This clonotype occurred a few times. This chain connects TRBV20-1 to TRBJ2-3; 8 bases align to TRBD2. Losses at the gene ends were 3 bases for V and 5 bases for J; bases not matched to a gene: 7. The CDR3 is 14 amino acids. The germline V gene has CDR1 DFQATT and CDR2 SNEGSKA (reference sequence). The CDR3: CSARSGGVGDTQYF. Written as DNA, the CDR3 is TGCAGTGCTAGGAGCGGGGGAGTAGGAGATACGCAGTATTTT.

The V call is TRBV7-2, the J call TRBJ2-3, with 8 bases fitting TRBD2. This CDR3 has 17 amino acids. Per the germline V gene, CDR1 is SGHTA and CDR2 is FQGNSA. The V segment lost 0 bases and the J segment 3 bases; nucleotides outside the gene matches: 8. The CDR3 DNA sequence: TGTGCCAGCAGCTTAGCCCCTACGGGGGGGCTGACAGATACGCAGTATTTT. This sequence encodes CASSLAPTGGLTDTQYF.

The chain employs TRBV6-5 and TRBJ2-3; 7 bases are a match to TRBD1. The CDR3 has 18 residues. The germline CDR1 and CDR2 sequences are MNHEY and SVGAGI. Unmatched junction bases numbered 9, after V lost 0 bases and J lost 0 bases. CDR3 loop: CASSYSQPPGQSTDTQYF. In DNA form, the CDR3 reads TGTGCCAGCAGTTACTCCCAGCCACCGGGACAGAGCACAGATACGCAGTATTTT.

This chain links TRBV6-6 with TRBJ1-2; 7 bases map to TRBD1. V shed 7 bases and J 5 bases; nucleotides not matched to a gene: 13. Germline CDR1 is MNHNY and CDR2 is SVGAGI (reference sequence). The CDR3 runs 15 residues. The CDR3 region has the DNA TGTGCCAGCAACGACCGGACAGGTAGATGGTATGGCTACACCTTC. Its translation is CASNDRTGRWYGYTF.

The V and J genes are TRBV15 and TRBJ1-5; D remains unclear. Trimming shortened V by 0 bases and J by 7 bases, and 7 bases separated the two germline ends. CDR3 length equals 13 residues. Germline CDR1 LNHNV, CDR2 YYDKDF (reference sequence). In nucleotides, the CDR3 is TGTGCCACCAGCAGAGATTATCGCCAGCCCCAGCATTTT. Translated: CATSRDYRQPQHF.

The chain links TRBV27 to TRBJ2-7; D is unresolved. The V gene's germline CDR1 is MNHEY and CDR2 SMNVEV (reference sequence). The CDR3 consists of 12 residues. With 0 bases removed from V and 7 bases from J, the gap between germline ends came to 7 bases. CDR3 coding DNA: TGTGCCAGCAGTTTATCGCACAATGAGCAGTACTTC. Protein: CASSLSHNEQYF.

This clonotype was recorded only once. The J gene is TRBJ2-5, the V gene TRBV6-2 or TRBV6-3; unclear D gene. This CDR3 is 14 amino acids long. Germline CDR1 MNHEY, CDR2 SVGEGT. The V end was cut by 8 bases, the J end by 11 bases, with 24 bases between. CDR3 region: CASELRPTGNEQYF. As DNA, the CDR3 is TGTGCCAGCGAACTACGACCGACTGGGAATGAGCAGTACTTC.

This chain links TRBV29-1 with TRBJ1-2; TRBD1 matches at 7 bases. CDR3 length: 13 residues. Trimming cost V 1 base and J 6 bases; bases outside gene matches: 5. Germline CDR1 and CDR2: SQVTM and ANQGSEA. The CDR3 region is CSVEGQGENGYTF. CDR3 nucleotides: TGCAGCGTTGAAGGCCAGGGGGAGAATGGCTACACCTTC.

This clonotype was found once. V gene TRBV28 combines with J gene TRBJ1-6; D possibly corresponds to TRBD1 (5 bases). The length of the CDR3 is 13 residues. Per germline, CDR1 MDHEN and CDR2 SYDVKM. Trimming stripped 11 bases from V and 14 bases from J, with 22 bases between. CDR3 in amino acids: CACNSPGKKTLHF. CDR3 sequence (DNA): TGTGCCTGCAACTCTCCAGGGAAAAAGACCCTCCACTTT.

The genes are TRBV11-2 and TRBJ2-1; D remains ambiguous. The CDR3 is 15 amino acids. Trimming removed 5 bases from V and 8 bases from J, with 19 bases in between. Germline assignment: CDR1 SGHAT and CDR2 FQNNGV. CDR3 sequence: CASSATQTGYDEQFF. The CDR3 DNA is TGTGCCAGCAGCGCCACGCAGACGGGTTACGATGAGCAGTTCTTC.

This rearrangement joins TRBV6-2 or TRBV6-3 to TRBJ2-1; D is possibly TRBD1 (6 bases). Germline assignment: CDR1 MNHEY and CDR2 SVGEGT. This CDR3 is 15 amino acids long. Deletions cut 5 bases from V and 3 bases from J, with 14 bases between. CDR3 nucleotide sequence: TGTGCCAGCAGTACAGACAGGATATTCTACAATGAGCAGTTCTTC. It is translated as CASSTDRIFYNEQFF.

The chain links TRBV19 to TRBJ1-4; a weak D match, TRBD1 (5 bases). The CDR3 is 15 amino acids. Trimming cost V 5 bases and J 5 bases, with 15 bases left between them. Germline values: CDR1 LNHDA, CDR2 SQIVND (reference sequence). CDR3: CASSSSGTVNEKLFF. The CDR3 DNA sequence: TGTGCCAGTAGTTCCTCCGGGACGGTGAATGAAAAACTGTTTTTT.

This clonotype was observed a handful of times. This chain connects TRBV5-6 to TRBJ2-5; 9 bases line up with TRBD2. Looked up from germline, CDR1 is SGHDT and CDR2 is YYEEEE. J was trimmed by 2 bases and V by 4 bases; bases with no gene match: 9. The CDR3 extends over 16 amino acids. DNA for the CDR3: TGTGCCAGCAGCGGAAAGGGACTAGCAGCTCAAGAGACCCAGTACTTC. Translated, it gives CASSGKGLAAQETQYF.